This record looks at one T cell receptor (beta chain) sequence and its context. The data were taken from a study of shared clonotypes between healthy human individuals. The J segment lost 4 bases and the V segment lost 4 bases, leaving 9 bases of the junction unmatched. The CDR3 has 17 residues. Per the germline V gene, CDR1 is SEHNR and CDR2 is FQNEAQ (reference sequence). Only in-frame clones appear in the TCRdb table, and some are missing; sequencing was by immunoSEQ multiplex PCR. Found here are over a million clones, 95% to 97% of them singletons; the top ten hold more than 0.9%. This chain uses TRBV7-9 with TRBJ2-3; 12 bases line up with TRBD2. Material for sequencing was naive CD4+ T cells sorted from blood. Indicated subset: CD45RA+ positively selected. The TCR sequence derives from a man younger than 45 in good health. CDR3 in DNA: TGTGCCAGCAGCTCAAGCTCCCGACTAGCGGGAGCAGATACGCAGTATTTT. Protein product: CASSSSSRLAGADTQYF. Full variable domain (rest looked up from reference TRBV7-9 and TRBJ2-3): DTGVSQNPRHKITKRGQNVTFRCDPISEHNRLYWYRQTLGQGPEFLTYFQNEAQLEKSRLLSDRFSAERPKGSFSTLEIQRTEQGDSAMYLCASSSSSRLAGADTQYFGPGTRLTVL.